These T cell receptor beta chains were read from a single sample in a study of OX40 agonist ivuxolimab in advanced cancers. Assay used: immunoSEQ multiplex PCR; TCRdb lists only in-frame clones, some missing. The profile shows around 57,000 clones, more than 65% of them singletons. The source material was CD4+ or CD8+ T cells sorted from blood, sampled in a trial of the OX40 agonist ivuxolimab. These receptors all come from an adult with an advanced solid tumor such as melanoma, head and neck, liver or kidney cancer. Both conserved end residues are part of each CDR3. Fields, in order: clone size, J gene, CDR3 length, V gene, D gene, CDR3 DNA, CDR3 protein. The D gene is left open where the match is weak. Expanded clones are given a class, and other clones once, few, many or no size at all.

abundance: .; j_gene: TRBJ2-7; len: 16; v_gene: TRBV5-1; d_gene: .; CDR3nt: TGCGCCAGCAGCTTGGGTTCCCTCGGCACCCAAAGCGAGCAGTACTTC; CDR3aa: CASSLGSLGTQSEQYF
abundance: .; j_gene: TRBJ1-2; len: 14; v_gene: TRBV7-3; d_gene: .; CDR3nt: TGTGCCAGCAACCTACGTGGGCAGGGCGGGAGCTACACCTTC; CDR3aa: CASNLRGQGGSYTF
abundance: .; j_gene: TRBJ2-5; len: 16; v_gene: TRBV5-4; d_gene: .; CDR3nt: TGTGCCAGCAGCTTGGGGGCGGGGGCGTACCAAGAGACCCAGTACTTC; CDR3aa: CASSLGAGAYQETQYF
abundance: .; j_gene: TRBJ2-1; len: 17; v_gene: TRBV5-1; d_gene: TRBD1; CDR3nt: TGCGCCAGCAGCGCCGGGACAGGGCGGCAAATCTACAATGAGCAGTTCTTC; CDR3aa: CASSAGTGRQIYNEQFF
abundance: .; j_gene: TRBJ1-4; len: 16; v_gene: TRBV27; d_gene: .; CDR3nt: TGTGCCAGCAGTTACCATCGGACGGACGGTAATGAAAAACTGTTTTTT; CDR3aa: CASSYHRTDGNEKLFF
abundance: few; j_gene: TRBJ2-7; len: 15; v_gene: TRBV11-2; d_gene: .; CDR3nt: TGTGCCAGCAGCTCCGGACAGTTGCAATCCTACGAGCAGTACTTC; CDR3aa: CASSSGQLQSYEQYF
abundance: .; j_gene: TRBJ2-7; len: 14; v_gene: TRBV5-4; d_gene: TRBD2; CDR3nt: TGTGCCAGCAGCCCGCCTGGGGGGGCCTACGAGCAGTACTTC; CDR3aa: CASSPPGGAYEQYF
abundance: .; j_gene: TRBJ2-3; len: 17; v_gene: TRBV11-3; d_gene: TRBD2; CDR3nt: TGTGCCAGCAGCCTCCTTAGCGGGGGGGGCGGTACAGATACGCAGTATTTT; CDR3aa: CASSLLSGGGGTDTQYF
abundance: .; j_gene: TRBJ1-4; len: 16; v_gene: TRBV18; d_gene: TRBD1; CDR3nt: TGTGCCAGCTCCCCAGGACAGGAGCGGGGCAATGAAAAACTGTTTTTT; CDR3aa: CASSPGQERGNEKLFF
abundance: few; j_gene: TRBJ2-3; len: 17; v_gene: TRBV18; d_gene: TRBD1; CDR3nt: TGTGCCAGCTCACCCTCTCTATCCGGGACAGTGGGAGATACGCAGTATTTT; CDR3aa: CASSPSLSGTVGDTQYF
abundance: .; j_gene: TRBJ2-2; len: 15; v_gene: TRBV5-4; d_gene: TRBD1; CDR3nt: TGTGCCAGCAGCTTGCCGACAGGGGACACCGGGGAGCTGTTTTTT; CDR3aa: CASSLPTGDTGELFF
abundance: .; j_gene: TRBJ1-1; len: 13; v_gene: TRBV7-3; d_gene: TRBD1; CDR3nt: TGTGCCAGTGGAAACAGGGGGTCCACTGAAGCTTTCTTT; CDR3aa: CASGNRGSTEAFF
abundance: .; j_gene: TRBJ1-4; len: 13; v_gene: TRBV7-2; d_gene: .; CDR3nt: TGTGCCAGCAGCTTTTTCAAAAATGAAAAACTGTTTTTT; CDR3aa: CASSFFKNEKLFF
abundance: .; j_gene: TRBJ2-1; len: 18; v_gene: TRBV18; d_gene: TRBD2; CDR3nt: TGTGCCAGCTCCACATTAGGGACTAGCGTAGGCTCCTACAATGAGCAGTTCTTC; CDR3aa: CASSTLGTSVGSYNEQFF
abundance: .; j_gene: TRBJ1-4; len: 13; v_gene: TRBV6-5; d_gene: .; CDR3nt: TGTGCCAGCAGCAGGACAACTAATGAAAAACTGTTTTTT; CDR3aa: CASSRTTNEKLFF
abundance: .; j_gene: TRBJ1-5; len: 13; v_gene: TRBV19; d_gene: .; CDR3nt: TGTGCCAGTAGCGAGGGGGTAAAACAGCCCCAGCATTTT; CDR3aa: CASSEGVKQPQHF
abundance: .; j_gene: TRBJ2-1; len: 13; v_gene: TRBV5-1; d_gene: .; CDR3nt: TGCGCCAGCACACGTCCGGGATTCAATGAGCAGTTCTTC; CDR3aa: CASTRPGFNEQFF
abundance: .; j_gene: TRBJ2-5; len: 16; v_gene: TRBV5-5; d_gene: TRBD1; CDR3nt: TGTGCCAGCAGCTTGGGTAACAGGGGGCGGGAAGAGACCCAGTACTTC; CDR3aa: CASSLGNRGREETQYF
abundance: .; j_gene: TRBJ1-2; len: 12; v_gene: TRBV6-5; d_gene: TRBD1; CDR3nt: TGTGCCAGCCGCCGGACAGGAGAAGGCTACACCTTC; CDR3aa: CASRRTGEGYTF
abundance: .; j_gene: TRBJ1-3; len: 17; v_gene: TRBV7-8; d_gene: .; CDR3nt: TGTGCCAGCAGCTTCGCGATACTACCTTTCTCTGGAAACACCATATATTTT; CDR3aa: CASSFAILPFSGNTIYF
abundance: .; j_gene: TRBJ1-2; len: 13; v_gene: TRBV2; d_gene: TRBD1; CDR3nt: TGTGCCAGCGGGGGACAGGGCAGCGATGGCTACACCTTC; CDR3aa: CASGGQGSDGYTF
abundance: .; j_gene: TRBJ2-4; len: 15; v_gene: TRBV28; d_gene: .; CDR3nt: TGTGCCAGCAGTTTACTGGGGGGCGACGGGAACATTCAGTACTTC; CDR3aa: CASSLLGGDGNIQYF
abundance: .; j_gene: TRBJ1-1; len: 13; v_gene: TRBV6-5; d_gene: .; CDR3nt: TGTGCCAGCAGTTTTGGACGGAACACTGAAGCTTTCTTT; CDR3aa: CASSFGRNTEAFF
abundance: .; j_gene: TRBJ1-4; len: 13; v_gene: TRBV12-2; d_gene: .; CDR3nt: TGTGCAAGTCGCTTAGTGAAGTGGGAAAAACTGTTTTTT; CDR3aa: CASRLVKWEKLFF
abundance: once; j_gene: TRBJ2-5; len: 16; v_gene: TRBV5-1; d_gene: .; CDR3nt: TGCGCCAGCAGCTTGGCGGGGGTAGGGGGGCAAGAGACCCAGTACTTC; CDR3aa: CASSLAGVGGQETQYF
abundance: .; j_gene: TRBJ1-1; len: 15; v_gene: TRBV6-6; d_gene: .; CDR3nt: TGTGCCAGCAGTAGACAGGACCCCTTGAACACTGAAGCTTTCTTT; CDR3aa: CASSRQDPLNTEAFF
abundance: .; j_gene: TRBJ1-2; len: 14; v_gene: TRBV7-2; d_gene: TRBD1; CDR3nt: TGTGCCAGCAGTTTCGTCGGGACAGAAGGTGGCTACACCTTC; CDR3aa: CASSFVGTEGGYTF
abundance: .; j_gene: TRBJ2-1; len: 12; v_gene: TRBV9; d_gene: .; CDR3nt: TGTGCCAGCAGCGTCCCGAGTCTAGAGAAGTTCTTC; CDR3aa: CASSVPSLEKFF
abundance: .; j_gene: TRBJ2-3; len: 16; v_gene: TRBV7-2; d_gene: TRBD1; CDR3nt: TGTGCCAGCAGCTTAGCGGTGACAGGGGGCAGGAATACGCAGTATTTT; CDR3aa: CASSLAVTGGRNTQYF
abundance: .; j_gene: TRBJ2-2; len: 15; v_gene: TRBV18; d_gene: .; CDR3nt: TGTGCCAGCTCACGAACAGGACCGTCCACCGGGGAGCTGTTTTTT; CDR3aa: CASSRTGPSTGELFF
abundance: .; j_gene: TRBJ2-2; len: 14; v_gene: TRBV14; d_gene: .; CDR3nt: TGTGCCAGCAGTAGGCAGGCCTCCACCGGGGAGCTGTTTTTT; CDR3aa: CASSRQASTGELFF
abundance: .; j_gene: TRBJ1-4; len: 14; v_gene: TRBV2; d_gene: .; CDR3nt: TGTGCCAGCGGCGAGGGGGGTCTTGGAGAAAAACTGTTTTTT; CDR3aa: CASGEGGLGEKLFF
abundance: .; j_gene: TRBJ1-4; len: 18; v_gene: TRBV5-1; d_gene: .; CDR3nt: TGCGCCAGCAGCTTGAGGCCCCTTACAGGTACAACTAATGAAAAACTGTTTTTT; CDR3aa: CASSLRPLTGTTNEKLFF
abundance: .; j_gene: TRBJ1-5; len: 13; v_gene: TRBV2; d_gene: .; CDR3nt: TGTGCCAGCAGAACATATAGCAATCAGCCCCAGCATTTT; CDR3aa: CASRTYSNQPQHF
abundance: .; j_gene: TRBJ1-1; len: 15; v_gene: TRBV12-5; d_gene: TRBD1; CDR3nt: TGTGCTTGGTCGGGGACAGGTAACAGATATAATGAAGCTTTCTTT; CDR3aa: CAWSGTGNRYNEAFF
abundance: .; j_gene: TRBJ2-1; len: 13; v_gene: TRBV6-5; d_gene: .; CDR3nt: TGTGCCAGCAGGGGGAGCTCCTACAATGAGCAGTTCTTC; CDR3aa: CASRGSSYNEQFF
abundance: .; j_gene: TRBJ2-7; len: 15; v_gene: TRBV7-6; d_gene: .; CDR3nt: TGTGCCAGCAGCTTAGGTGTCAGGGGAACCTACGAGCAGTACTTC; CDR3aa: CASSLGVRGTYEQYF
abundance: once; j_gene: TRBJ2-2; len: 12; v_gene: TRBV12-5; d_gene: .; CDR3nt: TGTGCTAGTGGTTTGATCCAGGGGGAGCTGTTTTTT; CDR3aa: CASGLIQGELFF
abundance: .; j_gene: TRBJ2-1; len: 13; v_gene: TRBV6-1; d_gene: TRBD2; CDR3nt: TGTGCCAGCAGTGCGGCTAGCGGGGGGGCCCAGTTCTTC; CDR3aa: CASSAASGGAQFF
abundance: .; j_gene: TRBJ1-1; len: 13; v_gene: TRBV2; d_gene: TRBD1; CDR3nt: TGTGCCAGCAGACGGCAGGGGGGCAACAAAGCTTTCTTT; CDR3aa: CASRRQGGNKAFF
abundance: .; j_gene: TRBJ1-1; len: 14; v_gene: TRBV11-2; d_gene: .; CDR3nt: TGTGCCAGCAGCTTCAGGGTGTTGGTTCCTGAAGCTTTCTTT; CDR3aa: CASSFRVLVPEAFF
abundance: .; j_gene: TRBJ2-3; len: 17; v_gene: TRBV15; d_gene: TRBD2; CDR3nt: TGTGCCACCAGCAGAGATGCGGCTAGCGGGAGCACAGATACGCAGTATTTT; CDR3aa: CATSRDAASGSTDTQYF
abundance: .; j_gene: TRBJ1-2; len: 13; v_gene: TRBV11-2; d_gene: .; CDR3nt: TGTGCCAGCAGCTCCGGGACGGTCTATGGCTACACCTTC; CDR3aa: CASSSGTVYGYTF
abundance: once; j_gene: TRBJ1-2; len: 14; v_gene: TRBV6-1; d_gene: TRBD1; CDR3nt: TGTGCCAGCAGTGATTCTGGGACAGCTTATGGCTACACCTTC; CDR3aa: CASSDSGTAYGYTF
abundance: .; j_gene: TRBJ1-1; len: 14; v_gene: TRBV18; d_gene: .; CDR3nt: TGTGCCAGCTCACCAGTTCCTGGGGACACTGAAGCTTTCTTT; CDR3aa: CASSPVPGDTEAFF
abundance: .; j_gene: TRBJ1-1; len: 14; v_gene: TRBV4-2; d_gene: TRBD1; CDR3nt: TGTGCCAGCAGCGGACAGGGGACCTCTCGGGGAGCTTTCTTT; CDR3aa: CASSGQGTSRGAFF